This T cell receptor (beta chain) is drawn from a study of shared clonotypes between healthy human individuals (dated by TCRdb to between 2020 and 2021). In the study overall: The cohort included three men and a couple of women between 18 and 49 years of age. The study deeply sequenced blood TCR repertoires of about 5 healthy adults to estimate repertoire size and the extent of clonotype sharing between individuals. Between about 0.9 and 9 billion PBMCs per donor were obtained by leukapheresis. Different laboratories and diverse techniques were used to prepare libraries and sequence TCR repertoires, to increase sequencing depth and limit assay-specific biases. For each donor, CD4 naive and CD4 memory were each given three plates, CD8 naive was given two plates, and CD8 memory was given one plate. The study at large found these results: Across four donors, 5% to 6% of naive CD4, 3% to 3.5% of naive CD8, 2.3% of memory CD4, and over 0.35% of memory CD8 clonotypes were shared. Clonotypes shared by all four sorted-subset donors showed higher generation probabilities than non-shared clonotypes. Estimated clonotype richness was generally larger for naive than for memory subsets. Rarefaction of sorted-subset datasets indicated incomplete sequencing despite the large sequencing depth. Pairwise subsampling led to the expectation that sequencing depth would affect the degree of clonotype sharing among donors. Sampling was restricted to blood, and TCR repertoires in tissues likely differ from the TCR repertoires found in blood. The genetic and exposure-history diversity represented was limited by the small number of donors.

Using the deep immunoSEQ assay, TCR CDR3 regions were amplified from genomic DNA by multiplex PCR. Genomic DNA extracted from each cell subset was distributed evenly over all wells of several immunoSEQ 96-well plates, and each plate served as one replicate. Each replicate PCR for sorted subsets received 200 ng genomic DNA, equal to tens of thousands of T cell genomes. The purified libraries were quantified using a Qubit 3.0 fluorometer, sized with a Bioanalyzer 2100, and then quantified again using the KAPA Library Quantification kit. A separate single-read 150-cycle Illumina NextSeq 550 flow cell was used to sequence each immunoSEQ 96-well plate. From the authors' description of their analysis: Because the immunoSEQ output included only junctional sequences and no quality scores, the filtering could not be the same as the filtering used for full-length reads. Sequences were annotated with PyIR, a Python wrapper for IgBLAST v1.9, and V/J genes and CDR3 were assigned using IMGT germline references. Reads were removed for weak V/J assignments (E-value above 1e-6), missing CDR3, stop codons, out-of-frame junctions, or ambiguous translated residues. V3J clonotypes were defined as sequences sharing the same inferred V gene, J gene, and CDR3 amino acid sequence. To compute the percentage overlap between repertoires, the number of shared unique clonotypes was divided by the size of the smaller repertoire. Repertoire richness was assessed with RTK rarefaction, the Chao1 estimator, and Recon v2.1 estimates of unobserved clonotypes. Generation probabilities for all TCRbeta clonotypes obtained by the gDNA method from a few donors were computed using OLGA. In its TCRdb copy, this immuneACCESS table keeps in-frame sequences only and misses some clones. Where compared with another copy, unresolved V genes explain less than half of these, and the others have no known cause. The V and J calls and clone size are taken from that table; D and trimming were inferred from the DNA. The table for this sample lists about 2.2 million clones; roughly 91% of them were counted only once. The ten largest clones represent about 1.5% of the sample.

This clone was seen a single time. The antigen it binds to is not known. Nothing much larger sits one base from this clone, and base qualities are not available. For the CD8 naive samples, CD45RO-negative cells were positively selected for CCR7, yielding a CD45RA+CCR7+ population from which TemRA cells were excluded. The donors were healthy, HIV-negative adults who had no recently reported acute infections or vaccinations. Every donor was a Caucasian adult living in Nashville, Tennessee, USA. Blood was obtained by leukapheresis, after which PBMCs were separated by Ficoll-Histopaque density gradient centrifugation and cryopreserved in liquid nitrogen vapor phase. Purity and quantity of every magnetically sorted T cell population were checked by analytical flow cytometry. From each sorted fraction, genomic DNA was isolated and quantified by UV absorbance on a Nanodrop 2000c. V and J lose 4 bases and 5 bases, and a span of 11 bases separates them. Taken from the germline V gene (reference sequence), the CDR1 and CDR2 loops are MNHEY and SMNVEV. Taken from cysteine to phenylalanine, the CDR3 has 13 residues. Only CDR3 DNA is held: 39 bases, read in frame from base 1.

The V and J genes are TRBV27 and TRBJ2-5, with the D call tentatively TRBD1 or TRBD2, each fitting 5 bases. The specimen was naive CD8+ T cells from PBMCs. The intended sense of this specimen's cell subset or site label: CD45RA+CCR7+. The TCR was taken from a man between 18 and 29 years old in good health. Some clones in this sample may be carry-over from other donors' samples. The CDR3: CASSSGTFETQYF. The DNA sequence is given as TGTGCCAGCAGTTCCGGGACCTTCGAGACCCAGTACTTC.